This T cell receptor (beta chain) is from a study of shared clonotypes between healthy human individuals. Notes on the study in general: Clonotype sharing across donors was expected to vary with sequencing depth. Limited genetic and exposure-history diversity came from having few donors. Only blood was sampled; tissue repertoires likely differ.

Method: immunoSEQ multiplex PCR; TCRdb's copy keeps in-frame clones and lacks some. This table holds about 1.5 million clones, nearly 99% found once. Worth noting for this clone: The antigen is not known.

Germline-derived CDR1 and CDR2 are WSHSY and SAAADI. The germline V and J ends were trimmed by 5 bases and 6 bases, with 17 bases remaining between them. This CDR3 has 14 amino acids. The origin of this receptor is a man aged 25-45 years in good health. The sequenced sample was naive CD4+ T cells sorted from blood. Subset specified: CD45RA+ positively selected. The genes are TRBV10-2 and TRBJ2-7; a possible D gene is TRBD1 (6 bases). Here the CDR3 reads CASSQGLIYVEQYF. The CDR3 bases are TGCGCCAGCAGTCAGGGGTTAATCTACGTCGAGCAGTACTTC.